The clone carrying this TCR beta chain was found once. The sample comes from a study of blood T cell repertoires in COVID-19. Study-level information: Spain, Italy and the United States supplied samples that represented acute and convalescent COVID-19.

Germline CDR1 LGHNA, CDR2 YNFKEQ. The CDR3 consists of 21 residues. V dropped 4 bases and J dropped 2; count of bases not matched to a gene: 24. In the authors' methods: Estimated nucleated cell counts came from reference gene primer amplification. Data came from immunoSEQ multiplex PCR; TCRdb stores just in-frame clones and leaves some out. The V and J calls and clone size come from that table; D and trimming were worked out from the DNA. The table shows nearly 200,000 clones, with 80% to 85% occurring only once. Cohort placement rested on clinical history that participants reported themselves. The recovered donors of Cohort 3 showed two negative PCRs, clearance, or symptom resolution.

This chain joins TRBV4-2 and TRBJ2-3, with 7 bases aligning to TRBD1. The sequence was obtained from a man between 35 and 55 years old who had recovered from COVID-19. The specimen sequenced was PBMCs or T cells enriched from blood (not recorded which). The CDR3 sequence is CASSRRKLGQATRGNTDTQYF. The CDR3, as DNA: TGTGCCAGCAGCCGTAGGAAATTAGGACAGGCGACTCGAGGTAACACAGATACGCAGTATTTT.